This T cell receptor beta chain was documented in a study of technical replicates of blood from a few donors. The CDR3 is 15 amino acids. Germline V lookup: CDR1 SGHRS, CDR2 YFSETQ. The V gene lost 0 bases and the J gene lost 0 bases, with 8 bases spanning the gap. Profiling relied on immunoSEQ multiplex PCR, and the TCRdb table lists in-frame clones only, not all of them. Here the sample spans 55,000 to 80,000 clones, about 92% being singletons. The sequencing sample was made of T cells isolated from PBMCs. This chain uses TRBV5-1 with TRBJ2-3; D not certain. This TCR was recovered from a human donor in good health. CDR3 region: CASSLDSPSTDTQYF. The CDR3 DNA reads TGCGCCAGCAGCTTGGATTCCCCAAGCACAGATACGCAGTATTTT.